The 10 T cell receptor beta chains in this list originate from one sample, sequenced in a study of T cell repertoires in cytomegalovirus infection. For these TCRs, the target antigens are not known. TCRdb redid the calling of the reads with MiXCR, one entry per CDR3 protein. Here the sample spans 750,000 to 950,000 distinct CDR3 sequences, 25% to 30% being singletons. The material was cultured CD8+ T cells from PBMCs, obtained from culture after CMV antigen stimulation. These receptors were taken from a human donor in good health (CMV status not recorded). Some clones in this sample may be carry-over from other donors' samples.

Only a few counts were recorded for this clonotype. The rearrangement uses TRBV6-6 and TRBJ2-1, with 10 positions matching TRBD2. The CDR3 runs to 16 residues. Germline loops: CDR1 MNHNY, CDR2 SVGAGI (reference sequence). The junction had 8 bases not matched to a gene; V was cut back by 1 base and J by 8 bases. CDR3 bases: TGTGCCAGCAGTTACTTCACTAGCGGGGATATCGATGAGCAGTTCTTC. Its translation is CASSYFTSGDIDEQFF.

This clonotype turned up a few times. CDR3 bases: TGCAGTGCTGGGGATTACAGGGGGAACACTGAAGCTTTCTTT. Protein: CSAGDYRGNTEAFF. The chain employs TRBV20-1 and TRBJ1-1, with TRBD1 matching 7 bases. This CDR3 contains 14 residues. V dropped 5 bases and J dropped 1; count of bases not matched to a gene: 7. The V gene's germline CDR1 is DFQATT and CDR2 SNEGSKA (reference sequence).

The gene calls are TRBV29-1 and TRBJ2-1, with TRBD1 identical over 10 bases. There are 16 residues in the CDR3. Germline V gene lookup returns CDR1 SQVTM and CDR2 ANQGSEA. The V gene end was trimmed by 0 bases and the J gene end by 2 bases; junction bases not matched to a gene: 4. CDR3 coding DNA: TGCAGCGTTGAAGATCAGGACAGGGGGGCCTACAATGAGCAGTTCTTC. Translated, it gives CSVEDQDRGAYNEQFF.

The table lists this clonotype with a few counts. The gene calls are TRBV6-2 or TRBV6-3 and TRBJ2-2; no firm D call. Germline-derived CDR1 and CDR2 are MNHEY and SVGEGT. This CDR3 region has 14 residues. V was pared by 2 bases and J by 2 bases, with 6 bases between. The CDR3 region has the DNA TGTGCCAGCAGTTACAACCTTAACACCGGGGAGCTGTTTTTT. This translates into CASSYNLNTGELFF.

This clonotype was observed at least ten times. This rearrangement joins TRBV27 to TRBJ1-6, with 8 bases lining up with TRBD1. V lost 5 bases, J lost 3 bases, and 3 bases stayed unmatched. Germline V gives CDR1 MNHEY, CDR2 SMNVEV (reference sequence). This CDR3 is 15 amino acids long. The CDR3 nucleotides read TGTGCCAGCAGTGGACAGGGTTACTATAATTCACCCCTCCACTTT. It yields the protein CASSGQGYYNSPLHF.

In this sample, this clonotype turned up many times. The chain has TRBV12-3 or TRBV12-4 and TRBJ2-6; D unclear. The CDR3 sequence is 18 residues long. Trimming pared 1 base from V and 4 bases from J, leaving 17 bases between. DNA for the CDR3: TGTGCCAGCAGTTTAGTGTGGTCCCGGCCTGGGGGGGCCAACGTCCTGACTTTC. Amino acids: CASSLVWSRPGGANVLTF.

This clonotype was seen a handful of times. As DNA, the CDR3 is TGCGCCAGCAGTGAGTCTGCAGAGGGTGGTGGCTACACCTTC. It yields the protein CASSESAEGGGYTF. This chain links TRBV10-1 with TRBJ1-2; D is unclear. There are 14 residues in the CDR3. Looked up from germline, CDR1 is WNHNN and CDR2 is SYGVQD (reference sequence). V lost 0 bases and J lost 7, with 12 bases in between.

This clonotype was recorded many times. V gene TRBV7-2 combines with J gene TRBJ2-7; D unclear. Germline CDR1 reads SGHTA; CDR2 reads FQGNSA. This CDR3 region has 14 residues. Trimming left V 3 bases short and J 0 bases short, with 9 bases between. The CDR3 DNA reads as TGTGCCAGCAGCTTTATTTATAGCTCCTACGAGCAGTACTTC. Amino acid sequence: CASSFIYSSYEQYF.

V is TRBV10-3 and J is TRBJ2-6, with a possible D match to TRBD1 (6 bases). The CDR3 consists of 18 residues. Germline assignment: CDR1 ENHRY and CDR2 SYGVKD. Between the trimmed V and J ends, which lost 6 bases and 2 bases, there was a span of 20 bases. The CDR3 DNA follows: TGTGCCATCAGAAGGACAGAGGAGACCACCACTGGGGCCAACGTCCTGACTTTC. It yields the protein CAIRRTEETTTGANVLTF.

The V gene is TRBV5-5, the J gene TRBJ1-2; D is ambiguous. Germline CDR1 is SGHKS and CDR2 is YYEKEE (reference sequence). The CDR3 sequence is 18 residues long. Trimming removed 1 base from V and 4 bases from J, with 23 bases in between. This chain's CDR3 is CASSLRQKLTLSSYGYTF. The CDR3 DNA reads TGTGCCAGCAGCTTGAGGCAAAAACTTACCCTTAGTAGCTATGGCTACACCTTC.